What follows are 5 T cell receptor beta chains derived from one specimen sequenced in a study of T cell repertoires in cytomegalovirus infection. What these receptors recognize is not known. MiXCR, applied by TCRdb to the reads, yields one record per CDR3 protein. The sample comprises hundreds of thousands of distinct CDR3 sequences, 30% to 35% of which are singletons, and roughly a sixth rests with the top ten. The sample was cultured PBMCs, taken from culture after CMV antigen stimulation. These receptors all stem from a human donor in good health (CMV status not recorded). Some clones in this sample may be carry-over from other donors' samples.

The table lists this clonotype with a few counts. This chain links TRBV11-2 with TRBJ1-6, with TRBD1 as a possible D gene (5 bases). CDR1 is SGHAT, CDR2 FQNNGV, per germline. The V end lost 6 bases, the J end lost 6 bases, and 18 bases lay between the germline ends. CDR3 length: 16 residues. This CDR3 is CASSRRDVIGNSPLHF. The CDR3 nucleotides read TGTGCCAGCAGTCGCAGGGACGTGATCGGTAATTCACCCCTCCACTTT.

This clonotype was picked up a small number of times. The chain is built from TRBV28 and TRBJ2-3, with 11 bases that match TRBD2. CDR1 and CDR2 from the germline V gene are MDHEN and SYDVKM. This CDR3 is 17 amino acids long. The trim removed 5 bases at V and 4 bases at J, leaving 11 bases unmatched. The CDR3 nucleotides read TGTGCCAGCAGTGATCTAGCGGGAGGATCTAGCGCAGATACGCAGTATTTT. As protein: CASSDLAGGSSADTQYF. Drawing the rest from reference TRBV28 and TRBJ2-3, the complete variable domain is DVKVTQSSRYLVKRTGEKVFLECVQDMDHENMFWYRQDPGLGLRLIYFSYDVKMKEKGDIPEGYSVSREKKERFSLILESASTNQTSMYLCASSDLAGGSSADTQYFGPGTRLTVL.

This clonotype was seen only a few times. CDR3 sequence reads: CASNAMNTGELFF. The DNA for the CDR3 is TGTGCCAGTAACGCAATGAACACCGGGGAGCTGTTTTTT. V and J are TRBV19 and TRBJ2-2, with D hard to call. The CDR3 covers 13 residues. The V gene lost 7 bases and the J gene lost 1 base, with 7 bases spanning the gap. Per the germline V gene, CDR1 is LNHDA and CDR2 is SQIVND (reference sequence).

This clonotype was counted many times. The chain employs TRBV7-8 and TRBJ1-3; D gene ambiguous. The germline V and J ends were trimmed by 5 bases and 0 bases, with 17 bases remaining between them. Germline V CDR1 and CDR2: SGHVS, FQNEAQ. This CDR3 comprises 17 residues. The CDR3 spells CASSRRWAGDSGNTIYF. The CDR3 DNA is TGTGCCAGCAGCCGCCGGTGGGCGGGCGACTCTGGAAACACCATATATTTT.

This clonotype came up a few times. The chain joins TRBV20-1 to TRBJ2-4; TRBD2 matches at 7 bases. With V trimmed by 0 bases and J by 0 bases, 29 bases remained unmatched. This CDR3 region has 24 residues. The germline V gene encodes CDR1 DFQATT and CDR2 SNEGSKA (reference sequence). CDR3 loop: CSARDRGGNQRGSGSSSAKNIQYF. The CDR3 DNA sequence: TGCAGTGCTAGAGATCGGGGAGGAAATCAGCGGGGTAGCGGGTCCTCCTCAGCCAAAAACATTCAGTACTTC.